This TCR beta chain comes out of a study of identical twins. Each CDR3 protein is one row after TCRdb ran MiXCR on the 5' RACE reads. The table records about 190,000 distinct CDR3 sequences, more than 15% of them present only once. CDR1 and CDR2 (germline): MNHEY, SVGEGT. J gave up 0 bases and V 4 bases, and 3 bases lay outside the gene matches. The CDR3 loop spans 16 amino acids. This clonotype was counted at least ten times. The sample was also reused in another study, on T cells expressing NK-cell markers.

The clonotype comes from a woman between 18 and 29 years old in good health. Source material: CD8+ T cells sorted from blood. V is TRBV6-2 or TRBV6-3 and J is TRBJ2-6; 7 nucleotides line up with TRBD2. The CDR3 nucleotides are TGTGCCAGCAGTTTACGCGGGAGCTCTGGGGCCAACGTCCTGACTTTC. This gives the protein CASSLRGSSGANVLTF.